This TCR beta chain was recovered during a study of cytotoxic CD8 clonotypes in ibrutinib-treated CLL. Sequencing was designed to attain a depth spanning 1 in 200,000 to 1 in 1 million T cells. Profiled with immunoSEQ multiplex PCR; TCRdb holds only in-frame clones, not every one. The sample has some 140,000 clones, approximately 90% seen once; the top ten hold less than 14%. The germline gives CDR1 SNHLY, CDR2 FYNNEI. Trimming took off 4 bases at V and 5 bases at J, with 10 bases between the two ends. CDR3 length equals 13 residues. This sequence was found in a human donor with chronic lymphocytic leukemia. The rearrangement joins TRBV2 to TRBJ2-3, with TRBD2 as a possible D gene (5 bases). Here the sequenced sample was PBMCs, taken after 12 months of ibrutinib treatment. For the CDR3, the DNA is TGTGCCAGCAGTGCGGGGAGCGGAGATACGCAGTATTTT. Protein sequence: CASSAGSGDTQYF.